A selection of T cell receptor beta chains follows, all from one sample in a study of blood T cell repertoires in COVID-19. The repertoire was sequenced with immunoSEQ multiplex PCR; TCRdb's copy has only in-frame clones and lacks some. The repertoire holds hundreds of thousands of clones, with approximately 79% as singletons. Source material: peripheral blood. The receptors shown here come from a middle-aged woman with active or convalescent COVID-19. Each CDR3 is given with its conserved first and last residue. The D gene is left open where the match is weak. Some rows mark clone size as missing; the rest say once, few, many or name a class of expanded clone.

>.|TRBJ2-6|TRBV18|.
CASSGGISGANVLTF
TGTGCCAGCTCAGGGGGGATCTCTGGGGCCAACGTCCTGACTTTC
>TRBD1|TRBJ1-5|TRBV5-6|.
CASSRTGTNQPQHF
TGTGCCAGCAGCCGGACAGGGACGAATCAGCCCCAGCATTTT
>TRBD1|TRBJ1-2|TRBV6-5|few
CASSYQGAGGNGYTF
TGTGCCAGCAGTTACCAGGGGGCAGGGGGCAATGGCTACACCTTC
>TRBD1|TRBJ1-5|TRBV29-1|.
CSVGDSYNQPQHF
TGCAGCGTAGGGGACAGCTACAATCAGCCCCAGCATTTT
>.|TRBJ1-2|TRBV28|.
CASSYAIRGYGYTF
TGTGCCAGCAGTTACGCAATAAGGGGCTATGGCTACACCTTC
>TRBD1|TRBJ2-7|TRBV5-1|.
CASSLSGTVYEQYF
TGCGCCAGCAGCTTGTCCGGGACAGTATACGAGCAGTACTTC
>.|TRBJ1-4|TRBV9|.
CASTLGGRPNEKLFF
TGTGCCAGCACCCTTGGAGGGAGACCTAATGAAAAACTGTTTTTT
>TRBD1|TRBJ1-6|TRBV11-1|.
CASSSGTGTSPLHF
TGTGCCAGCAGCTCCGGGACAGGGACTTCACCCCTCCACTTT
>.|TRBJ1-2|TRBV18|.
CASSGLTGVDYGYTF
TGTGCCAGCTCAGGATTGACAGGAGTTGACTATGGCTACACCTTC
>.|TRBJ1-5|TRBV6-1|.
CASSDRQGSNQPQHF
TGTGCCAGCAGTGACAGGCAGGGAAGCAATCAGCCCCAGCATTTT
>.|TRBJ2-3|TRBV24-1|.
CATSISGGTDTQYF
TGTGCCACCAGTATTAGCGGAGGCACAGATACGCAGTATTTT
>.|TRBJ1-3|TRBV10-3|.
CAIKGSSGNTIYF
TGTGCCATCAAAGGGAGCTCTGGAAACACCATATATTTT